This TCR beta chain was sequenced in a study of blood T cell repertoires in COVID-19 (dated by TCRdb to the early 2020s). Regarding the research as a whole: Samples covering the acute and convalescent phases of COVID-19 were provided by collaborators in the United States, Italy and Spain. The prospective study material was composed of cDNA or gDNA derived from T cells, B-cell-depleted T cells, or PBMCs. Subjects who had been exposed to COVID-19, were actively infected with it, or had recovered from it provided the deeply sampled blood TCRbeta repertoires that made up the dataset. A freely available public database, intended as a resource for researchers studying the immune response to SARS-CoV-2, is where the repertoires were released. Samples came from the ongoing ImmuneRACE study (first 160 participants) plus 1,254 subjects from 6 global collaborators. The sample metadata nearly always contained a de-identified subject ID, COVID-19 status, age in years and sex. Where available, HLA class I and class II types were obtained from metadata supplied by the sample provider rather than from assay-based typing.

The collaborating institutions used their own protocols to collect whole blood in K2EDTA tubes. For TCRbeta analysis, collaborators shipped samples in one of three forms: frozen whole blood, isolated PBMCs, or DNA extracted from either of those sample types. TCRbeta CDR3 regions were amplified from genomic DNA by means of the immunoSEQ Assay, a bias-controlled multiplex PCR. On the authors' methods: The number of nucleated cells in each sample was estimated from the amplification of reference gene primers within the assay. Sequence reads were collapsed and filtered to measure the absolute abundance of every unique TCRbeta CDR3 rearrangement. For each sample, productive Simpson clonality was calculated by taking the square root of Simpson's diversity index across productive rearrangements. Here the immuneACCESS table is served through TCRdb, limited to in-frame sequences with V and J called. Missing clones are a known gap in these copies; in checked studies unresolved V genes cover under half, and the rest lacks a known reason. That table gives V, J and clone size, and the DNA gave D and trimming. This sample has a few hundred thousand clones in its table, and 85% of those were observed once. The ten top clones hold around 7.2% of the sample.

About this clone itself: Its antigen remains undetermined. Base qualities are not recorded, but no much larger clone differs from it by a single base.

General conclusions and limits of the study: The amount of clinical and demographic metadata varied by source and participant and was provided uncurated.

This receptor was obtained from a human donor in a cohort sampled during active COVID-19. The source material was peripheral blood.

The CDR3 region: CAWSFSRNTEAFF. The DNA is as follows: TGTGCCTGGAGTTTCTCGCGGAACACTGAAGCTTTCTTT. In this chain, TRBV30 is recombined with TRBJ1-1; the D gene is unclear. CDR1 GTSNPN and CDR2 SVGIG are derived from the germline V gene (reference sequence). Including the terminal cysteine and phenylalanine, the CDR3 comprises 13 residues. The CDR3 DNA has 39 bases and is translated from base 1. The junction shows trimming of 2 bases on V and 1 base on J, plus 8 bases between the germline ends.